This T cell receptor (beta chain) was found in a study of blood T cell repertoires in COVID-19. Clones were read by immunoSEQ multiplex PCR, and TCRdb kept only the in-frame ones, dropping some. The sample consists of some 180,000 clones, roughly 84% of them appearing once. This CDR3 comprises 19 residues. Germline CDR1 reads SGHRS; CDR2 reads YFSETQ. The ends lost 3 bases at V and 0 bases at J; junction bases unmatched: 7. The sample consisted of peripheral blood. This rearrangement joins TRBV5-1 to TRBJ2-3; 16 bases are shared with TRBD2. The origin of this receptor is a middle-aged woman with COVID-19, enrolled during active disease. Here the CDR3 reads CASSSGLAGGQVSTDTQYF. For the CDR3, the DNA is TGCGCCAGCAGCTCGGGACTAGCGGGGGGGCAGGTGAGCACAGATACGCAGTATTTT. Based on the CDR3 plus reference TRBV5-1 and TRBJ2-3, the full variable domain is KAGVTQTPRYLIKTRGQQVTLSCSPISGHRSVSWYQQTPGQGLQFLFEYFSETQRNKGNFPGRFSGRQFSNSRSEMNVSTLELGDSALYLCASSSGLAGGQVSTDTQYFGPGTRLTVL.